This record concerns one T cell receptor (beta chain) sequence. Its antigen is still unknown. Every TCR beta cDNA library bore unique molecular identifiers. TCRdb recomputed calls from the PCR reads with MiXCR, one row per CDR3 protein. The sample includes approximately 770,000 distinct CDR3 sequences, roughly 50% of them seen just once. This CDR3 region has 15 residues. Germline CDR1 and CDR2: SGHRS and YFSETQ. V was clipped by 1 base and J by 3 bases, with 14 bases between them. The record originates from a study of post-analysis software for immune sequencing data. Study outcomes and limitations: Strong same-batch co-clustering of samples appeared with F measure clustering. Roughly five TRBV segments, including TRBV5-6, TRBV5-1 and TRBV20-1, were more frequent in patients than controls.

This sequence originates from a girl aged 10 to 17 with multiple sclerosis. V and J are TRBV5-1 and TRBJ2-7; D tentatively reads TRBD1 or TRBD2 (5 bases each). The sample consisted of blood. For the CDR3, the DNA is TGCGCCAGCAGCTTGTTCGGGACGGAAAACTACGAGCAGTACTTC. This translates into CASSLFGTENYEQYF.